The sequence of this TCR beta chain was determined in a study of T cell repertoires in cytomegalovirus infection. Across the study: A matching HLA type, together with CMV infection, was signaled by public TCR beta signatures. General study points: HLA-C-restricted, CMV-specific TCR beta clonotypes were dominant ex vivo. The cumulative frequency of public TCR beta families distinguished individuals who carried CMV together with the relevant HLA.

The CDR3 is 12 amino acids. Germline V gives CDR1 GTSNPN, CDR2 SVGIG (reference sequence). V was cut by 1 base and J by 4 bases, with 8 bases left in between. TCRdb independently ran MiXCR on the reads; one entry per CDR3 protein. The sample lists some 100,000 distinct CDR3 sequences; roughly a quarter were seen once. Notes on this clonotype: Its antigen is not identified.

Sequencing used CD8+ T cells from PBMCs. The chain combines TRBV30 with TRBJ2-7; D remains unclear. The TCR sequence derives from a human donor in good health (CMV status not recorded). Some clones in this sample may be carry-over from other donors' samples. The CDR3: CAWSAENYEQYF. CDR3 coding DNA: TGTGCCTGGAGTGCCGAGAATTACGAGCAGTACTTC.